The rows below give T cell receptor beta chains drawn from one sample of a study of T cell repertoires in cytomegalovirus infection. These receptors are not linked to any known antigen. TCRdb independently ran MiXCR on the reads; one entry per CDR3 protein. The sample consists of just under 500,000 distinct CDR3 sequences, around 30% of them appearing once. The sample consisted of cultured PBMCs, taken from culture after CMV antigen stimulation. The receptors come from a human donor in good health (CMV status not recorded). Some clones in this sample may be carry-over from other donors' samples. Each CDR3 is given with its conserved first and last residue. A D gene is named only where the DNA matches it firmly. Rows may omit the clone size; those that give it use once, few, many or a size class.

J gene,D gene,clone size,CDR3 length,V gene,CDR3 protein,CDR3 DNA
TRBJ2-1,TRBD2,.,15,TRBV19,CASSIDPGTSSWQFF,TGTGCCAGTAGTATAGATCCGGGGACTAGTTCATGGCAGTTCTTC
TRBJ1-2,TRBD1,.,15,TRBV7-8,CASRDTGQGNKGYTF,TGTGCCAGCAGGGACACCGGACAGGGTAATAAGGGCTACACCTTC
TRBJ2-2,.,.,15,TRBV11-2,CASSLSLLAAGELFF,TGTGCCAGCAGCTTATCGCTCCTAGCCGCCGGGGAGCTGTTTTTT
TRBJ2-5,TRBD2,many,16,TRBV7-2,CASSLSPAGGPETQYF,TGTGCCAGCAGCTTAAGTCCAGCGGGAGGGCCAGAGACCCAGTACTTC
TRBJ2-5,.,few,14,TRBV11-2,CASSRQVLGETQYF,TGTGCCAGCAGCCGACAGGTGCTAGGAGAGACCCAGTACTTC
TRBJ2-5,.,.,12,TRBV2,CASKGSFETQYF,TGTGCCAGCAAAGGTAGCTTCGAGACCCAGTACTTC
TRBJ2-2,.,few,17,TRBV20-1,CSAPQRGGNLRIGELFF,TGCAGTGCACCCCAACGTGGGGGGAACCTTCGAATAGGGGAGCTGTTTTTT
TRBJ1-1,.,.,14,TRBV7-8,CASSYWTANTEAFF,TGTGCCAGCAGCTACTGGACCGCCAACACTGAAGCTTTCTTT
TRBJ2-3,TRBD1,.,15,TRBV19,CASSATGASTDTQYF,TGTGCCAGTAGCGCCACAGGGGCTAGCACAGATACGCAGTATTTT
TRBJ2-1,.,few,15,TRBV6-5,CASSRGGTRDNEQFF,TGTGCCAGCAGCCGAGGGGGGACTCGGGACAATGAGCAGTTCTTC
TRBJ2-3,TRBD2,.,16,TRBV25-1,CASSPPLAGSTDTQYF,TGTGCCAGCAGCCCCCCCTTAGCGGGAAGCACAGATACGCAGTATTTT
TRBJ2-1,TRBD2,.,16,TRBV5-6,CASSPMTSGAYNEQFF,TGTGCCAGCAGCCCAATGACTAGCGGGGCTTACAATGAGCAGTTCTTC
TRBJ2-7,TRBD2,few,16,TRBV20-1,CSARVPRGGTSYEQYF,TGCAGTGCTAGAGTCCCCCGCGGGGGAACCTCCTACGAGCAGTACTTC
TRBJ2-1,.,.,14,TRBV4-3,CASSHPSPADEQFF,TGCGCCAGCAGCCACCCTTCCCCGGCCGATGAGCAGTTCTTC
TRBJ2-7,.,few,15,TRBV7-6,CASSPGQGSPYEQYF,TGTGCCAGCAGCCCCGGCCAGGGAAGTCCCTACGAGCAGTACTTC
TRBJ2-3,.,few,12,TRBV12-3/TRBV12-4,CASIPQGGTQYF,TGTGCCAGCATCCCCCAAGGGGGTACGCAGTATTTT
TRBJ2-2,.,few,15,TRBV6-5,CASSPMTVGTGELFF,TGTGCCAGCAGCCCAATGACAGTAGGGACCGGGGAGCTGTTTTTT
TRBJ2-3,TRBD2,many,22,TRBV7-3,CASSYTLGEKGLAGDWTDTQYF,TGTGCCAGCAGCTACACTCTCGGGGAAAAGGGACTAGCGGGAGATTGGACAGATACGCAGTATTTT
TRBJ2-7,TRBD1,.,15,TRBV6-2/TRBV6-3,CASSSPWGTGDEQYF,TGTGCCAGCAGCTCCCCGTGGGGGACAGGAGACGAGCAGTACTTC
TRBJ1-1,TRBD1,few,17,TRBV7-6,CASSLGGTGAPGAEAFF,TGTGCCAGCAGCTTAGGGGGGACAGGGGCTCCGGGCGCTGAAGCTTTCTTT
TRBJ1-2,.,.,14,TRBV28,CASSWTRQGWGYTF,TGTGCCAGCAGTTGGACCCGCCAGGGTTGGGGCTACACCTTC
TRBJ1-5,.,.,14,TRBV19,CASSGYSGNQPQHF,TGTGCCAGTTCAGGGTATTCGGGCAATCAGCCCCAGCATTTT
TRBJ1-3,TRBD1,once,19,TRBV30,CAWSSGFDRGRSSGNTIYF,TGTGCCTGGAGTTCTGGTTTCGACAGGGGCCGCAGCTCTGGAAACACCATATATTTT
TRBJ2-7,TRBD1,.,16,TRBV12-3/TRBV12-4,CASSLVQGDRGREQYF,TGTGCCAGCAGTTTGGTTCAAGGGGACAGGGGACGCGAGCAGTACTTC
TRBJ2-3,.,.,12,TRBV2,CASSGRRDTQYF,TGTGCCAGCAGCGGCCGCCGGGATACGCAGTATTTT
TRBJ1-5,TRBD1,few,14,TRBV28,CASEDRGHNQPQHF,TGTGCCAGCGAAGACAGGGGGCACAATCAGCCCCAGCATTTT
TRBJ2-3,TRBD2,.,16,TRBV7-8,CASSSGTSGITDTQYF,TGTGCCAGCAGCTCGGGGACTAGCGGGATAACAGATACGCAGTATTTT
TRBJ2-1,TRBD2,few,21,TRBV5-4,CASSSKAEGRLAGELEAEQFF,TGTGCCAGCAGCTCCAAAGCGGAGGGGAGACTAGCGGGAGAACTAGAGGCTGAGCAGTTCTTC
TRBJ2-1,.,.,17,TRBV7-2,CASSSRRLAFSYNEQFF,TGTGCCAGCAGCTCACGCCGTCTAGCGTTTAGCTACAATGAGCAGTTCTTC
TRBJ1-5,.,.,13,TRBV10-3,CAISVTGNQPQHF,TGTGCCATCAGTGTGACAGGCAATCAGCCCCAGCATTTT
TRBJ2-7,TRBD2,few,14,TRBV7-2,CASSILAGDHEQYF,TGTGCCAGCAGCATACTAGCGGGAGATCACGAGCAGTACTTC
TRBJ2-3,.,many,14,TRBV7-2,CASSLLLGTDTQYF,TGTGCCAGCAGCCTACTTTTGGGCACAGATACGCAGTATTTT
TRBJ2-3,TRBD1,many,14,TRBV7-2,CASSTGQGANTQYF,TGTGCCAGCAGCACTGGACAGGGGGCAAATACGCAGTATTTT
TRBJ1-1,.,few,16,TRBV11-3,CASSFLNPAPSTEAFF,TGTGCCAGCAGCTTTCTTAATCCGGCCCCGAGCACTGAAGCTTTCTTT
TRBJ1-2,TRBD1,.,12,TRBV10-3,CATDRGDYSYTF,TGTGCCACGGACAGGGGAGACTATAGCTACACCTTC
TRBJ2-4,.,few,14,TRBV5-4,CASSATGTRNIQYF,TGTGCCAGCAGTGCGACCGGGACGAGGAACATTCAGTACTTC
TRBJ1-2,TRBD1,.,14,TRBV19,CASRLGTGGYGYTF,TGTGCCAGTAGGTTGGGGACAGGCGGGTATGGCTACACCTTC
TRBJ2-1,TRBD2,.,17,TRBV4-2,CASSPPTGTSVNNEQFF,TGTGCCAGCAGCCCCCCTACCGGGACTAGCGTTAACAATGAGCAGTTCTTC
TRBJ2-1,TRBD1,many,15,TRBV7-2,CASSLGGTGKGEQFF,TGTGCCAGCAGCTTAGGGGGGACAGGGAAAGGTGAGCAGTTCTTC
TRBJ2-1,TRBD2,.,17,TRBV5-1,CASSLSLAVSRGNEQFF,TGCGCCAGCAGCTTGAGTCTAGCGGTCTCGAGGGGCAATGAGCAGTTCTTC
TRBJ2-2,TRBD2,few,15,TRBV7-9,CASSSSGRADGELFF,TGTGCCAGCAGCTCTAGCGGGAGGGCTGACGGGGAGCTGTTTTTT
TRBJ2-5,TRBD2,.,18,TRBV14,CASSQDPPLAGGQETQYF,TGTGCCAGCAGCCAAGATCCGCCTCTAGCGGGGGGCCAAGAGACCCAGTACTTC
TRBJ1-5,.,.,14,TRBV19,CASSFRDSNQPQHF,TGTGCCAGTAGTTTTAGGGACAGCAATCAGCCCCAGCATTTT
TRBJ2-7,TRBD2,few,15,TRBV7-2,CASSLLGLAGYEQYF,TGTGCCAGCAGCTTATTAGGACTAGCGGGCTACGAGCAGTACTTC
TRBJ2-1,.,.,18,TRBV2,CASSSGGAGQRAYNEQFF,TGTGCCAGCAGCTCTGGGGGCGCGGGGCAACGGGCCTACAATGAGCAGTTCTTC